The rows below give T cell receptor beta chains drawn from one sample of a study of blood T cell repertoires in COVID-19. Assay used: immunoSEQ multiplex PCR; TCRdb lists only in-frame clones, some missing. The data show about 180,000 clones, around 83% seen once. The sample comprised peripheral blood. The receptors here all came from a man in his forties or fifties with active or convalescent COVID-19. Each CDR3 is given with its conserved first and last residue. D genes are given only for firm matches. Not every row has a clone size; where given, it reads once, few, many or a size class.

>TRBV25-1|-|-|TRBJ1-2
TGTGCCAGCAGTAGAGTAAGAGGTTATGGCTACACCTTC
CASSRVRGYGYTF
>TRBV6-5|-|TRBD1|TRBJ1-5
TGTGCCAGCAGTCGCCCTACCGGGACAGATCAGCCCCAGCATTTT
CASSRPTGTDQPQHF
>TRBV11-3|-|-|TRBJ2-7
TGTGCCAGCAGCTTATTGAGGGAAATCAACGAGCAGTACTTC
CASSLLREINEQYF
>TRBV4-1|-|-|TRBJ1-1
TGCGCCAGCAGCCAAGGGACAGCAGAAGCTTTCTTT
CASSQGTAEAFF
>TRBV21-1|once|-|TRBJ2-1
TGTGCCAGCAGCAAAGTAGGGACACGCCAATCCTACAATGAGCAGTTCTTC
CASSKVGTRQSYNEQFF
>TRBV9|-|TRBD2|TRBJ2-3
TGTGCCAGCAGCAAACGACTTAGCGGGGGGACCACAGATACGCAGTATTTT
CASSKRLSGGTTDTQYF
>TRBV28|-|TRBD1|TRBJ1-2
TGTGCCAGCAGAAGACAGGGAACTTATGGCTACACCTTC
CASRRQGTYGYTF
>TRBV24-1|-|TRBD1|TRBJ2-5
TGTGCCACCAGTGATGTGGGGACAGCGACCCAAGAGACCCAGTACTTC
CATSDVGTATQETQYF
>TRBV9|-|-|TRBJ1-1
TGTGCCAGCAGCGTAGCTTCTATTAACAAGCGTACTGAAGCTTTCTTT
CASSVASINKRTEAFF
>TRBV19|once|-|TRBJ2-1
TGTGCCAGTAACGTGGTAGGGGGAGACAATGAGCAGTTCTTC
CASNVVGGDNEQFF
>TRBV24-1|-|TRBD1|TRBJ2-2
TGTGCCACCAGTGAACCGGGACAGGGGGTCACCGGGGAGCTGTTTTTT
CATSEPGQGVTGELFF
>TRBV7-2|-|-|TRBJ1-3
TGTGCCAGCAGCTCTAGTGGTCCTGGAAACACCATATATTTT
CASSSSGPGNTIYF
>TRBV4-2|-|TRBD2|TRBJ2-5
TGTGCCAGCAGCCAAGTTCTAGCGGTGGGCGTGGGAGAGACCCAGTACTTC
CASSQVLAVGVGETQYF
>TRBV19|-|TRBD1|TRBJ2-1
TGTGCCAGTAGTTTACAGGGGTCCAATGAGCAGTTCTTC
CASSLQGSNEQFF
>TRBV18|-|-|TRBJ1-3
TGTGCCAGCTCACCACCGACAGCTGCCAACACCATATATTTT
CASSPPTAANTIYF
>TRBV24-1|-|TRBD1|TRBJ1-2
TGTGCCACCAGTGATCCGGGACAGGGTGAGGACTATGGCTACACCTTC
CATSDPGQGEDYGYTF
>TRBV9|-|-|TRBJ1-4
TGTGCCAGCAGTCCCGGGACACACTATAATGAAAAACTGTTTTTT
CASSPGTHYNEKLFF
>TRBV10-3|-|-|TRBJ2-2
TGTGCCATCAACTGGGACTCCACCGGGGAGCTGTTTTTT
CAINWDSTGELFF
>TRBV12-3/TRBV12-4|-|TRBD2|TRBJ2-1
TGTGCCAGCAGACAACAAGGGAGGGATGAGCAGTTCTTC
CASRQQGRDEQFF
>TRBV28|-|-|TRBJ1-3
TGTGCCAGCAGTTTGGGGGACTCAAGAAACACCATATATTTT
CASSLGDSRNTIYF
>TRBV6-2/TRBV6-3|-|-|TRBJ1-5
TGTGCCAGCAGTAGGGATAGACTACCTTCCCTTTTT
CASSRDRLPSLF
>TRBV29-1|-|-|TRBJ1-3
TGCAGCGCCTCCCCCAGCTCTGGAAACACCATATATTTT
CSASPSSGNTIYF
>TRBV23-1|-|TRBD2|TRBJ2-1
TGCGCCAGCAGCCGAAGGGAGGGACGTTTGGGAAATGAGCAGTTCTTC
CASSRREGRLGNEQFF
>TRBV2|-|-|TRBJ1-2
TGTGCCAGCAGTTATGACAGCAACTATGGCTACACCTTC
CASSYDSNYGYTF
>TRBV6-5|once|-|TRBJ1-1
TGTGCCAGCCCATATGAGGGAACCTTCAACACTGAAGCTTTCTTT
CASPYEGTFNTEAFF
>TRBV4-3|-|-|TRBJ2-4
TGCGCCAGCAGCCAAGATCCCGTGGCCAGGGACAAAAACATTCAGTACTTC
CASSQDPVARDKNIQYF
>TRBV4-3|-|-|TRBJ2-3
TGCGCCAGCAGCCAAGATACGGGGTATACGCAGTATTTT
CASSQDTGYTQYF
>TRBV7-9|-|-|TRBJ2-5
TGTGCCAGCAGCTTCTCGCAGGGATGGGAGACCCAGTACTTC
CASSFSQGWETQYF
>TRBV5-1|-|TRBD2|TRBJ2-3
TGCGCCAGCAGCTTGGGACTAGCTGGCACAGATACGCAGTATTTT
CASSLGLAGTDTQYF
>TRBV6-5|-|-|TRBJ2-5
TGTGCCAGCAGTTACGCGGGGGCAGAGACCCAGTACTTC
CASSYAGAETQYF
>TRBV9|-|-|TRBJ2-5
TGTGCCAGCAGCGTAGGAGTCGAACAAGAGACCCAGTACTTC
CASSVGVEQETQYF
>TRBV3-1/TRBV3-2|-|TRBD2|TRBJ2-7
TGTGCCAGCAGCCAAGATTGGTCAGCGGGGATGGGAGAGCAGTACTTC
CASSQDWSAGMGEQYF
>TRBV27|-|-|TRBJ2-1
TGTGCCAGCAGTTTAGCGGCTAACAATGAGCAGTTCTTC
CASSLAANNEQFF
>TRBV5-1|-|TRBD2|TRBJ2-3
TGCGCCAGCAGCTTGGGACTAGCGGGTCATATGGAATTAAGGGATACGCAGTATTTT
CASSLGLAGHMELRDTQYF
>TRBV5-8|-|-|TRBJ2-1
TGTGCCAGCAGCTTGGTCGGGATACACAATGAGCAGTTCTTC
CASSLVGIHNEQFF
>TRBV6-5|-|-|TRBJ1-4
TGTGCCAGCAGTTACCAATTTAATGAAAAACTGTTTTTT
CASSYQFNEKLFF
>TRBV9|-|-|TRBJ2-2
TGTGCCAGCAGCGTAGGGTCCCGGGGCGGGGAGCTGTTTTTT
CASSVGSRGGELFF
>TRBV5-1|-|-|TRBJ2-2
TGCGCCAGCAACTTAGCGGTCGGGGAGCTGTTTTTT
CASNLAVGELFF
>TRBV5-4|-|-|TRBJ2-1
TGTGCCAGCAGCATCGGAGGTACGGATGAGCAGTTCTTC
CASSIGGTDEQFF
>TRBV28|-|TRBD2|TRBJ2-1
TGTGCCAGCAGTCCGCCGGGACTAGCGTCGAACAATGAGCAGTTCTTC
CASSPPGLASNNEQFF
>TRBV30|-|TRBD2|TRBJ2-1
TGTGCCTGGAGTCGTTTCACGCGGGGGGCCCCAAACAATGAGCAGTTCTTC
CAWSRFTRGAPNNEQFF
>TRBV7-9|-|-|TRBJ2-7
TGTGCCAGCAGCTCGACAGAAACTTACGAGCAGTACTTC
CASSSTETYEQYF
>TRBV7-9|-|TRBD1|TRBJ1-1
TGTGCCAGCAGCCAACGACAGGGTACTGCTGAAGCTTTCTTT
CASSQRQGTAEAFF
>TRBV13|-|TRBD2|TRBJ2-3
TGTGCCAGCAGCTTAGGCCTAGCGGGGGGGCCGGGCACAGATACGCAGTATTTT
CASSLGLAGGPGTDTQYF
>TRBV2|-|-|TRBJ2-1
TGTGCCAGCAAAACAGGGAGCTCCTACAATGAGCAGTTCTTC
CASKTGSSYNEQFF
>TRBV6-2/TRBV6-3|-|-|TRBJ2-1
TGTGCCAGCAGTTACTCGACTGGATCGGCCGCTAGCTCCTACAATGAGCAGTTCTTC
CASSYSTGSAASSYNEQFF
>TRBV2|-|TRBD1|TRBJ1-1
TGTGCCAGCAGCCTGACAGGGGTCAAGAGAACTGAAGCTTTCTTT
CASSLTGVKRTEAFF
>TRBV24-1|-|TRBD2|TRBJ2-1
TGTGCCACCAGTGATGTGGGACTAGCGGGGGAGGTGGTGGGTGAGCAGTTCTTC
CATSDVGLAGEVVGEQFF
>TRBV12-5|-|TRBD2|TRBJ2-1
TGTGCTAGTGGTTTACCGGGACTAGGGTCCTACAATGAGCAGTTCTTC
CASGLPGLGSYNEQFF
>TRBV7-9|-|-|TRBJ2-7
TGTGCCAGCAGCTCCTCCGGTCTATACGAGCAGTACTTC
CASSSSGLYEQYF
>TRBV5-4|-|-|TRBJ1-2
TGTGCCTCCGGGGGGGTTGGCGGCTACACCTTC
CASGGVGGYTF
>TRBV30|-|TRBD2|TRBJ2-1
TGTGCCTGGAGTGTTGGGACTAGCGGGAGGAATGAGCAGTTCTTC
CAWSVGTSGRNEQFF
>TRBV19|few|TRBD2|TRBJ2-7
TGTGCCAGTAGTGTCGGCGGGGGGATCTCGCAGTACTTC
CASSVGGGISQYF
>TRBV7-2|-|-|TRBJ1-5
TGTGCCAGCAGCCCGACCCGGAGCAGCAATCAGCCCCAGCATTTT
CASSPTRSSNQPQHF
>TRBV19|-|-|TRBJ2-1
TGTGCCAGTACCTCGACCGTCGGGCTAGCCCAATACAATGAGCAGTTCTTC
CASTSTVGLAQYNEQFF
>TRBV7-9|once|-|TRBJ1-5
TGTGCCAGCAGCTTATCACGGGGTAACAATCAGCCCCAGCATTTT
CASSLSRGNNQPQHF
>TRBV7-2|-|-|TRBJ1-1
TGTGCCAGCAGCTTAGTTATGCGGGGGAACACTGAAGCTTTCTTT
CASSLVMRGNTEAFF
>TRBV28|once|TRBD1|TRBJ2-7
TGTGCCAGCAGTCAACCAGACAGGGCTGGCGAGCAGTACTTC
CASSQPDRAGEQYF